This record covers a single T cell receptor (beta chain). This entry comes from a study of blood T cell repertoires in COVID-19. This table comes from immunoSEQ multiplex PCR, and its TCRdb copy is limited to in-frame clones, with some not included. Among fewer than 450,000 clones, 88% were seen once, and the ten largest hold 1.2%. The CDR3 sequence is 18 residues long. The J segment lost 0 bases and the V segment lost 0 bases, leaving 8 bases of the junction unmatched. The germline V gene has CDR1 MNHEY and CDR2 SMNVEV (reference sequence). Input material: PBMCs or T cells enriched from blood (not recorded which). The V call is TRBV27, the J call TRBJ2-1, with TRBD1 matching 7 bases. The receptor comes from a woman younger than 35 who had recovered from COVID-19. The CDR3 DNA reads TGTGCCAGCAGTTTATCTCCGGGACAGATTAGCTCCTACAATGAGCAGTTCTTC. Its translation is CASSLSPGQISSYNEQFF.